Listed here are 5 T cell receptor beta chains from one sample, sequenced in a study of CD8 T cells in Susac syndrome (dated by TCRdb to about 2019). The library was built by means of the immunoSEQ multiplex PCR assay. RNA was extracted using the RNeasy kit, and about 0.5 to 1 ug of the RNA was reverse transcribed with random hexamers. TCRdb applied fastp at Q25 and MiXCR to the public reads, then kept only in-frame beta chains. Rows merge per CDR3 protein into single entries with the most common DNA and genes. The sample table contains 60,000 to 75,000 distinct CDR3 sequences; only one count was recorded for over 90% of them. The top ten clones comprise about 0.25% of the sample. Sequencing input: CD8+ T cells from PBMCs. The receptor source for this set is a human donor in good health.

The CDR3 loop is CASSLAGYTEAFF. In DNA, the CDR3 is TGCGCCAGCAGCTTGGCAGGGTACACTGAAGCTTTCTTT. The rearrangement uses TRBV5-1 and TRBJ1-1; a possible D gene is TRBD1 (5 bases). V lost 0 bases and J 3 bases, leaving 6 bases between the germline ends. The CDR3 is made up of 13 amino acids. The germline CDR1 and CDR2 sequences are SGHRS and YFSETQ.

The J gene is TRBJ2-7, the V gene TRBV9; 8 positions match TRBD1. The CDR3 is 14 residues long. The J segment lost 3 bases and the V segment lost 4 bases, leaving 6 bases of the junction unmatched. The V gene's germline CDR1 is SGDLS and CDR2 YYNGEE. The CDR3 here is CASSPGQDVYEQYF. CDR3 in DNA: TGTGCCAGCAGCCCGGGACAGGATGTCTACGAGCAGTACTTC.

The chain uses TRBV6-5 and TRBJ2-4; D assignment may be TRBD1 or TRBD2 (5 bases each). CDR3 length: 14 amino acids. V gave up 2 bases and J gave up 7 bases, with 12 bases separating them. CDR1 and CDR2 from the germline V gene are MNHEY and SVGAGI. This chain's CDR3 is CASSYGAGTNIQYF. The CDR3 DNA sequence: TGTGCCAGCAGTTACGGGGCCGGGACGAACATTCAGTACTTC.

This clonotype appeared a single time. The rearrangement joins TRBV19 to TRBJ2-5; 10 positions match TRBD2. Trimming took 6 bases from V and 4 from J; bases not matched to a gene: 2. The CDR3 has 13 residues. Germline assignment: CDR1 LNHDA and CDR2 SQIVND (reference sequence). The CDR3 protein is CASSPSGGETQYF. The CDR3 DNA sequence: TGTGCCAGTAGCCCTAGCGGGGGAGAGACCCAGTACTTC.

CDR3 DNA: TGTGCCAGCAGTGTGGGACGACACACGAACACCGGGGAGCTGTTTTTT. Translating it yields CASSVGRHTNTGELFF. The chain recombines TRBV6-1 with TRBJ2-2, with D possibly called TRBD1 or TRBD2 (5 bases each). CDR1 is MNHNS, CDR2 SASEGT, per germline. Trimming cost V 4 bases and J 0 bases, with 12 bases left between them. CDR3 size: 16 residues.